The 16 T cell receptor beta chains presented below share a single source sample, sequenced in a study of graft-versus-host responses after intestinal transplantation. These receptors are not linked to any known antigen. Assay: immunoSEQ multiplex PCR; the TCRdb copy retains only in-frame clones and omits some. The table shows 90,000 to 150,000 clones, with 85% to 95% occurring only once. The sequencing here drew on unstimulated CD8+ T cells sorted from spleen or lymph node cells, taken before intestinal transplant. These receptors were collected from a human donor who received an intestinal transplant.

This rearrangement joins TRBV30 to TRBJ2-5; 8 bases are shared with TRBD2. The V gene end was trimmed by 2 bases and the J gene end by 2 bases; junction bases not matched to a gene: 7. This CDR3 is 15 amino acids long. Looked up from germline, CDR1 is GTSNPN and CDR2 is SVGIG (reference sequence). The CDR3 region has the DNA TGTGCCTGGAGTACGGGACTAGGGGAACAAGAGACCCAGTACTTC. As protein: CAWSTGLGEQETQYF.

The rearrangement uses TRBV12-5 and TRBJ2-7; 9 nucleotides line up with TRBD1. The CDR3 runs to 15 residues. From germline, CDR1 is LGHNT and CDR2 FRNRAP. J was trimmed by 2 bases and V by 5 bases; bases with no gene match: 7. The CDR3 sequence: CASGPGQGTPYEQYF. The CDR3 coding sequence is TGTGCTAGTGGTCCGGGACAGGGAACTCCCTACGAGCAGTACTTC.

The chain combines TRBV19 with TRBJ2-1; D gene uncertain. The V gene's germline CDR1 is LNHDA and CDR2 SQIVND (reference sequence). The length of the CDR3 is 14 residues. Trimming removed 1 base from V and 4 bases from J, with 8 bases in between. The CDR3 DNA sequence: TGTGCCAGTAGTATAGTTAGGGCTTACAATGAGCAGTTCTTC. Residues: CASSIVRAYNEQFF.

The V call is TRBV28, the J call TRBJ2-2; the match to TRBD2 covers 8 bases. With V trimmed by 4 bases and J by 0 bases, 10 bases remained unmatched. This CDR3 is 18 amino acids long. In germline, CDR1 is MDHEN, CDR2 SYDVKM. The CDR3: CASSSPLSTSANTGELFF. In DNA form, the CDR3 reads TGTGCCAGCAGTTCCCCCCTCTCGACTAGCGCGAACACCGGGGAGCTGTTTTTT. The variable domain in full, completed from reference TRBV28 and TRBJ2-2, reads DVKVTQSSRYLVKRTGEKVFLECVQDMDHENMFWYRQDPGLGLRLIYFSYDVKMKEKGDIPEGYSVSREKKERFSLILESASTNQTSMYLCASSSPLSTSANTGELFFGEGSRLTVL.

This sequence joins TRBV7-3 and TRBJ2-2; the D gene is possibly TRBD1 (6 bases). This CDR3 comprises 15 residues. Per germline, CDR1 SGHTA and CDR2 FQGTGA. The V end was cut by 5 bases, the J end by 3 bases, with 13 bases between. The CDR3 coding sequence is TGTGCCAGCAGCCCCTGGGACATTGACACCGGGGAGCTGTTTTTT. Amino acids: CASSPWDIDTGELFF.

This chain connects TRBV9 to TRBJ2-7; D may be TRBD2 (5 bases). The CDR3 is made up of 15 amino acids. CDR1 is SGDLS, CDR2 YYNGEE, per germline. The V and J ends lost 1 base and 0 bases respectively, with 11 bases between them. The CDR3 loop reads CASSVLDSSSYEQYF. CDR3 bases: TGTGCCAGCAGCGTACTGGACTCAAGCTCCTACGAGCAGTACTTC.

The chain recombines TRBV19 with TRBJ2-7, with D possibly TRBD2 on 5 matching bases. Trimming took 1 base from V and 3 from J, leaving 13 bases between them. The CDR3 loop spans 15 amino acids. CDR1 is LNHDA, CDR2 SQIVND, per germline (reference sequence). The CDR3 spells CASSIGESPIYEQYF. In nucleotides, the CDR3 is TGTGCCAGTAGTATAGGGGAGTCGCCAATCTACGAGCAGTACTTC. Full variable domain (remainder filled in from reference TRBV19 and TRBJ2-7): DGGITQSPKYLFRKEGQNVTLSCEQNLNHDAMYWYRQDPGQGLRLIYYSQIVNDFQKGDIAEGYSVSREKKESFPLTVTSAQKNPTAFYLCASSIGESPIYEQYFGPGTRLTVT.

This sequence joins TRBV4-1 and TRBJ1-4; D may be TRBD1 (5 bases). This CDR3 spans 15 amino acids. Trimming pared 2 bases from V and 4 bases from J, leaving 11 bases between. Germline assignment: CDR1 MGHRA and CDR2 YSYEKL. CDR3 DNA sequence: TGCGCCAGCAGCCAATGGGGGGGTAATAATGAAAAACTGTTTTTT. Protein sequence: CASSQWGGNNEKLFF.

To note about this clone: Compared with germline, one end of the junction differs, possibly owing to a read error. Here the CDR3 DNA reads TGTGCCAGCAGAAACCCGGGGGCGGACTATGGCTACACCTTC. Translation: CASRNPGADYGYTF. The rearrangement links TRBV5-1 to TRBJ1-2, with D possibly matching TRBD1 (6 bases). CDR1 SGHRS and CDR2 YFSETQ come from the germline V gene. CDR3 size: 14 residues.

Of note for this clone: The sample holds other DNA sequences that translate to the same CDR3. The chain combines TRBV21-1 with TRBJ1-1; TRBD1, the table's D call, was not compared with the DNA. TRBV21-1 is a pseudogene. The CDR3 is made up of 18 amino acids. DNA of the CDR3: TGTGCCAGCAGCACCAAAAGTTCCAGGGGAGATGGTGTTACTGAAGCTTTCTTT. Its translation: CASSTKSSRGDGVTEAFF.

In its sample, this clone was seen once. The chain carries TRBV5-6 and TRBJ2-1, with TRBD2 identical over 9 bases. The germline CDR1 and CDR2 sequences are SGHDT and YYEEEE. The CDR3 runs to 18 residues. The V segment lost 0 bases and the J segment 4 bases; nucleotides outside the gene matches: 11. CDR3 coding DNA: TGTGCCAGCAGCTTGGGTGGGACTAGCCGTATTCTTTACAATGAGCAGTTCTTC. Its translation: CASSLGGTSRILYNEQFF.

The chain carries TRBV20-1 and TRBJ2-3, with D hard to call. Trimming pared 2 bases from V and 5 bases from J, leaving 5 bases between. CDR1 is DFQATT, CDR2 SNEGSKA, per germline (reference sequence). This CDR3 spans 11 amino acids. For the CDR3, the DNA is TGCAGTGCTAGACGAGGAGATACGCAGTATTTT. As protein: CSARRGDTQYF.

About this clone itself: An end of the junction does not agree with germline; a read error may underlie this. The chain recombines TRBV5-6 with TRBJ2-5, with 10 bases that match TRBD2. Germline-derived CDR1 and CDR2 are SGHDT and YYEEEE. The CDR3 loop spans 14 amino acids. The CDR3 here is CASSLTSGMATQDF. The CDR3 DNA follows: TGTGCCAGCAGTCTCACTAGCGGGATGGCGACCCAAGACTTC.

The V gene is TRBV7-9, the J gene TRBJ2-3, with 8 nucleotides matching TRBD1. Germline-derived CDR1 and CDR2 are SEHNR and FQNEAQ (reference sequence). The CDR3 extends over 15 amino acids. Losses at the gene ends were 5 bases for V and 4 bases for J; bases not matched to a gene: 8. The CDR3 reads CASSPRTGKSDTQYF. DNA of the CDR3: TGTGCCAGCAGCCCGCGGACAGGGAAATCAGATACGCAGTATTTT.

The chain combines TRBV28 with TRBJ2-7; 7 bases align to TRBD2. J was trimmed by 0 bases and V by 3 bases; bases with no gene match: 2. CDR3 length: 14 residues. Germline V gene sequence: CDR1 MDHEN, CDR2 SYDVKM. CDR3 sequence reads: CASSLSGGSYEQYF. The CDR3 coding sequence is TGTGCCAGCAGTTTGTCGGGGGGCTCCTACGAGCAGTACTTC.

CDR3 bases: TGTGCCACCGCGACAGGGCAAGGCTACACCTTC. This encodes CATATGQGYTF. V usage is TRBV6-5 and J usage is TRBJ1-2; 7 nucleotides match TRBD1. The CDR3 runs 11 residues. The V gene's germline CDR1 is MNHEY and CDR2 SVGAGI. V lost 10 bases, J lost 8 bases, and 7 bases stayed unmatched.